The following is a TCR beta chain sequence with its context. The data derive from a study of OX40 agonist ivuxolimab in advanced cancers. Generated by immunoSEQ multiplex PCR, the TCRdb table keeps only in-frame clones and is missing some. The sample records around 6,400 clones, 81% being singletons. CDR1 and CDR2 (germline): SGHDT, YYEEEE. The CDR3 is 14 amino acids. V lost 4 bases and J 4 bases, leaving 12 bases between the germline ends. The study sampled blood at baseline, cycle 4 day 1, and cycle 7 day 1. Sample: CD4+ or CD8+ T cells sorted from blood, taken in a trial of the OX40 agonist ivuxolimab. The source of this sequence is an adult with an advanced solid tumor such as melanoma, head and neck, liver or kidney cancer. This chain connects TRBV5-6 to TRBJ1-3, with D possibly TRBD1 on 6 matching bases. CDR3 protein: CASSRDRRGNTIYF. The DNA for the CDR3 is TGTGCCAGCAGCCGTGACAGGAGGGGAAACACCATATATTTT.